The present TCR beta chain was sequenced within a study of blood T cell repertoires in COVID-19 (dated by TCRdb to 2019 to 2021). Background for the entire study: The collaborator samples originated in the United States, Italy and Spain and spanned the acute and convalescent phases of COVID-19. The samples were drawn from the first 160 participants of the ongoing ImmuneRACE study and from roughly 1,300 subjects provided by 6 global collaborators. Where HLA class I and class II types were available, the types were taken from metadata supplied by the sample provider, not from assay-based typing. Deeply sampled blood TCRbeta repertoires from subjects exposed to, actively infected with, or recovered from COVID-19 were included in the dataset. A freely available public database, intended as a resource for researchers studying the immune response to SARS-CoV-2, is where the repertoires were released. Sample metadata almost always included a de-identified subject ID, COVID-19 status, age in years and sex. The material from the prospective study consisted of cDNA or gDNA derived from T cells, B-cell-depleted T cells, or PBMCs.

Broader findings and caveats from the paper: The amount of clinical and demographic metadata varied by source and participant and was provided uncurated.

Based on the germline V gene (reference sequence), the CDR1 and CDR2 sequences are LNHDA and SQIVND. Compared with germline, V lacks 6 bases and J lacks 1 base; bases without a gene match: 9. From cysteine to phenylalanine, the CDR3 is 15 amino acids long. The CDR3 DNA has 45 bases and is translated from base 1. In its sample, this clone was seen once. What this receptor recognizes is not known. Base-call qualities are not available, and no considerably larger clone is one nucleotide away. Collaborating institutions collected whole blood in K2EDTA tubes following their own protocols. For TCRbeta analysis, collaborators shipped samples in one of three forms: frozen whole blood, isolated PBMCs, or DNA extracted from either of those sample types. TCRbeta CDR3 regions were amplified from genomic DNA using the immunoSEQ Assay, a bias-controlled multiplex PCR. The study's processing was this. The number of nucleated cells in each sample was estimated from the amplification of reference gene primers within the assay. Sequence reads were collapsed and filtered to measure the absolute abundance of every unique TCRbeta CDR3 rearrangement. For each sample, productive Simpson clonality was calculated as the square root of Simpson's diversity index over productive rearrangements. TCRdb mirrors the immuneACCESS table, restricted to in-frame sequences. Some clones are absent from its copies; in checked studies, under half trace to an unresolved V gene, and the reason for the others is unknown. V and J calls plus clone size are reproduced from that table; the DNA served to infer D and trimming. The sample includes 85,000 to 110,000 clones, with 88% observed a single time. In total, the top ten clones hold approximately 3.5% of the sample.

The chain joins TRBV19 to TRBJ2-7; 7 bases in the middle match TRBD1. The TCR originated in a human donor in a cohort sampled during active COVID-19. What was sequenced was peripheral blood. This receptor carries the CDR3 CASSLQGPSSYEQYF. The sequence in DNA is TGTGCCAGTAGCCTACAGGGGCCCTCTTCCTACGAGCAGTACTTC.